These T cell receptor beta chains were read from a single sample in a study of T cells in localized non-small cell lung cancer. The table came from immunoSEQ multiplex PCR; TCRdb's copy has only in-frame clones and leaves some out. This sample yields fewer than 35,000 clones, of which 78% are seen a single time; less than 45% belongs to the top ten. Source: peripheral blood, taken before any cancer treatment. These receptors originate from a male donor at least 60 years old with stage II squamous cell lung carcinoma. Each CDR3 is given with its conserved first and last residue. The D gene is left open where the match is weak. Only part of the rows carry a size: once, few, many, or a class if the clone is expanded.

V gene	D gene	clone size	J gene	CDR3 protein	CDR3 DNA
TRBV30	NA	few	TRBJ1-1	CAWSVGISSEAFF	TGTGCCTGGAGTGTGGGGATATCGAGTGAAGCTTTCTTT
TRBV18	NA	NA	TRBJ2-5	CASSPLAAQETQYF	TGTGCCAGCTCACCACTGGCAGCTCAAGAGACCCAGTACTTC
TRBV7-9	TRBD1	NA	TRBJ1-1	CASSTRQGQNTEAFF	TGTGCCAGCAGCACACGACAGGGACAGAACACTGAAGCTTTCTTT
TRBV6-1	TRBD2	NA	TRBJ2-1	CASGPGLAGGQFF	TGTGCCAGCGGACCGGGACTAGCGGGGGGGCAGTTCTTC
TRBV5-1	NA	NA	TRBJ1-1	CASSAEQGNTEAFF	TGCGCCAGCAGCGCCGAACAGGGGAACACTGAAGCTTTCTTT
TRBV6-6	NA	NA	TRBJ1-1	CASSYSSGRTEAFF	TGTGCCAGCAGTTACTCCTCGGGGAGAACTGAAGCTTTCTTT
TRBV11-2	TRBD2	NA	TRBJ2-7	CASSLGGGAYEQYF	TGTGCCAGCAGCTTAGGCGGGGGAGCTTACGAGCAGTACTTC
TRBV5-1	NA	NA	TRBJ2-7	CASSLATVTYEQYF	TGCGCCAGCAGCTTGGCCACAGTCACCTACGAGCAGTACTTC
TRBV7-3	NA	NA	TRBJ1-6	CASSRRDGNSPLHF	TGTGCCAGCAGCAGGAGGGACGGCAATTCACCCCTCCACTTT
TRBV7-2	NA	NA	TRBJ2-3	CASSFRDREDTQYF	TGTGCCAGCAGCTTCCGGGATCGCGAAGATACGCAGTATTTT
TRBV29-1	NA	NA	TRBJ1-5	CSVVQGWGNQPQHF	TGCAGCGTTGTGCAGGGGTGGGGCAATCAGCCCCAGCATTTT
TRBV11-2	NA	few	TRBJ2-5	CASLGPKGGRQETQYF	TGTGCCAGCTTGGGGCCGAAGGGGGGAAGGCAAGAGACCCAGTACTTC
TRBV14	TRBD2	few	TRBJ2-1	CASSPLGPRPRKREGPYNEQFF	TGTGCCAGCAGCCCCTTAGGCCCAAGACCAAGAAAGCGGGAGGGCCCGTACAATGAGCAGTTCTTC
TRBV5-1	TRBD1	NA	TRBJ1-2	CASSLAGTGNYGYTF	TGCGCCAGCAGCTTGGCCGGGACAGGGAACTATGGCTACACCTTC
TRBV5-6	TRBD1	NA	TRBJ1-2	CASSRTGFSLNYGYTF	TGTGCCAGCAGCCGGACAGGGTTCAGTCTTAACTATGGCTACACCTTC
TRBV2	NA	NA	TRBJ1-6	CASGDFVTPLHF	TGTGCCAGCGGGGACTTTGTCACACCCCTCCACTTT
TRBV7-9	NA	NA	TRBJ1-2	CASSIGDGYTF	TGTGCCAGCAGCATAGGGGATGGCTACACCTTC
TRBV30	NA	NA	TRBJ1-2	CAWSLEVNYGYTF	TGTGCCTGGAGTCTGGAGGTTAACTATGGCTACACCTTC
TRBV18	TRBD1	NA	TRBJ1-2	CASSPVGQSQFYGYTF	TGTGCCAGCTCACCAGTGGGACAGTCTCAATTCTATGGCTACACCTTC
TRBV14	NA	NA	TRBJ1-1	CASSPEWDTEAFF	TGTGCCAGCAGCCCCGAGTGGGACACTGAAGCTTTCTTT
TRBV2	NA	NA	TRBJ2-5	CASSWNQETQYF	TGTGCCAGCAGTTGGAACCAAGAGACCCAGTACTTC
TRBV28	TRBD1	NA	TRBJ1-6	CASRTNSGQGAPLHF	TGTGCCAGCAGAACAAATTCCGGACAGGGGGCACCCCTCCACTTT
TRBV7-9	NA	NA	TRBJ2-5	CAIGGQQETQYF	TGTGCCATCGGGGGACAGCAAGAGACCCAGTACTTC
TRBV7-9	NA	NA	TRBJ2-3	CASSLEGRHTDTQYF	TGTGCCAGCAGCTTAGAGGGGAGACACACAGATACGCAGTATTTT
TRBV7-2	NA	few	TRBJ2-3	CASSLEVARSDTQYF	TGTGCCAGCAGCTTAGAGGTCGCGCGTTCAGATACGCAGTATTTT
TRBV6-5	TRBD2	NA	TRBJ2-2	CASSYRLAGELFF	TGTGCCAGCAGTTACCGACTAGCGGGGGAGCTGTTTTTT